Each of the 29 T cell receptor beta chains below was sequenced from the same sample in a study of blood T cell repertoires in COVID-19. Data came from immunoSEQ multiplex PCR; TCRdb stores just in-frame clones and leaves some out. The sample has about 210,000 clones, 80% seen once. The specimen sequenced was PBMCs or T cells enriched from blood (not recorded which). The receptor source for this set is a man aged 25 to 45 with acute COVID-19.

CDR3 amino acids: CASSPILGQGNTGELFF. The CDR3, as DNA: TGTGCCAGCAGCCCCATTCTGGGACAGGGGAACACCGGGGAGCTGTTTTTT. This chain connects TRBV5-4 to TRBJ2-2; 9 bases line up with TRBD1. Germline assignment: CDR1 SGHNT and CDR2 YYREEE (reference sequence). CDR3 length equals 17 residues. V trimming: 4 bases; J trimming: 1 base; junction bases outside the gene matches: 8.

CDR3 in DNA: TGTGCCAGCAAACCGGGAGGCACCAATCAGCCCCAGCATTTT. It encodes CASKPGGTNQPQHF. This chain joins TRBV27 and TRBJ1-5; D gene uncertain. The V end lost 7 bases, the J end lost 3 bases, and 13 bases lay between the germline ends. The CDR3 loop spans 14 amino acids. The germline V gene encodes CDR1 MNHEY and CDR2 SMNVEV (reference sequence).

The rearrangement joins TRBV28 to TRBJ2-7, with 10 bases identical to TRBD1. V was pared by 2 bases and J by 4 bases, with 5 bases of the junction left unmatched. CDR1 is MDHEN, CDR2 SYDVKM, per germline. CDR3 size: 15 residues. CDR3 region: CASSLAGQGKYEQYF. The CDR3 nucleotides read TGTGCCAGCAGTTTAGCGGGACAGGGGAAGTACGAGCAGTACTTC.

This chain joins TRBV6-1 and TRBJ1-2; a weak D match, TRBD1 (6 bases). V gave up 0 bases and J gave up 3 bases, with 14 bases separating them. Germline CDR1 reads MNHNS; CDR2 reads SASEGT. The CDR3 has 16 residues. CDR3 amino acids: CASSEAVQGRHYGYTF. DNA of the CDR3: TGTGCCAGCAGTGAAGCGGTACAGGGAAGGCACTATGGCTACACCTTC.

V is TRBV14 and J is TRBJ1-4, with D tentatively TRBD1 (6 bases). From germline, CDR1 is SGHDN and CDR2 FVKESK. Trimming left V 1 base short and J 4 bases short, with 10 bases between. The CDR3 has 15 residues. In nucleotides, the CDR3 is TGTGCCAGCAGCCAAGCGACAGGCTTTAATGAAAAACTGTTTTTT. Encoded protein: CASSQATGFNEKLFF.

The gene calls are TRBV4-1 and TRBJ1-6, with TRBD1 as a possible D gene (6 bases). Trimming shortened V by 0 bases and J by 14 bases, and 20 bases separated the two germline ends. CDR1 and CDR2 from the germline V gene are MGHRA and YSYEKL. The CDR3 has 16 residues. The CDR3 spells CASSQEGPGAAFTLHF. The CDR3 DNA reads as TGCGCCAGCAGCCAAGAAGGACCAGGGGCCGCCTTTACCCTCCACTTT.

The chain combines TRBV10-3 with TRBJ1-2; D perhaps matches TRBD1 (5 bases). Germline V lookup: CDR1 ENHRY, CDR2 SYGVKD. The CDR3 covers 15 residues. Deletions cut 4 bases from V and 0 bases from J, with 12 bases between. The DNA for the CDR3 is TGTGCCATCAGTGCCCCGACAGCCTCTAACTATGGCTACACCTTC. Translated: CAISAPTASNYGYTF.

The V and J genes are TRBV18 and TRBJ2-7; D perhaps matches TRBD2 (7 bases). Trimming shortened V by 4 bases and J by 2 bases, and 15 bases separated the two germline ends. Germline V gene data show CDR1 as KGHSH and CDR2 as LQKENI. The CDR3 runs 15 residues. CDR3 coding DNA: TGTGCCAGCTCACAACATAGGGGGGGGACCTACGAGCAGTACTTC. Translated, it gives CASSQHRGGTYEQYF.

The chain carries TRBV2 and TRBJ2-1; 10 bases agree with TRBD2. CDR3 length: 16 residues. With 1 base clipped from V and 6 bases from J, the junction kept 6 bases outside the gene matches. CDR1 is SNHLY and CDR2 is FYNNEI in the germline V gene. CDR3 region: CASSEGGLASINEQFF. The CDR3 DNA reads TGTGCCAGCAGTGAAGGGGGACTAGCGTCAATCAATGAGCAGTTCTTC.

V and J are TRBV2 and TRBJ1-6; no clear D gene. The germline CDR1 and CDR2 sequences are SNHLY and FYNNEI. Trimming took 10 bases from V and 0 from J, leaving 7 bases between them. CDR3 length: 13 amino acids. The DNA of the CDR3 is TGTGCCACCAAGAGCTCCTATAATTCACCCCTCCACTTT. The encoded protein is CATKSSYNSPLHF.

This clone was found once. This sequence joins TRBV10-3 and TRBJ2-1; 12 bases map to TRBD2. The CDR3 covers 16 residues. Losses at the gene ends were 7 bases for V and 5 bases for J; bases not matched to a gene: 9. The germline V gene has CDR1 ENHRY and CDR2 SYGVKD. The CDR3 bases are TGTGCCATCACCCCTAGCGGGGGGGCCACAAACAATGAGCAGTTCTTC. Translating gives CAITPSGGATNNEQFF.

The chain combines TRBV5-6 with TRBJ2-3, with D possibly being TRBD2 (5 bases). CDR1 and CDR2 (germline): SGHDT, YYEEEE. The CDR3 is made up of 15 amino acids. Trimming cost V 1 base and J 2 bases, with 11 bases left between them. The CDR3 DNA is TGTGCCAGCAGCTTGAACGGACTCCTCACAGATACGCAGTATTTT. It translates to CASSLNGLLTDTQYF.

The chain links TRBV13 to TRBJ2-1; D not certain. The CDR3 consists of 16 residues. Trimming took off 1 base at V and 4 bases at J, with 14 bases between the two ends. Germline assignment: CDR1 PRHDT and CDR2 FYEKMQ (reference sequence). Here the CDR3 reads CASSLVSSGIYNEQFF. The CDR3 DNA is TGTGCCAGCAGCTTAGTGAGTAGTGGTATATACAATGAGCAGTTCTTC.

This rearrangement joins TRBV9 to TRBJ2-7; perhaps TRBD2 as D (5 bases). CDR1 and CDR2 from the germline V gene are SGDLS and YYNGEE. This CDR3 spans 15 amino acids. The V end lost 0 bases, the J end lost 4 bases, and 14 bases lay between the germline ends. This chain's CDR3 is CASSVAPGLSYEQYF. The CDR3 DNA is TGTGCCAGCAGCGTAGCGCCAGGACTCTCGTACGAGCAGTACTTC.

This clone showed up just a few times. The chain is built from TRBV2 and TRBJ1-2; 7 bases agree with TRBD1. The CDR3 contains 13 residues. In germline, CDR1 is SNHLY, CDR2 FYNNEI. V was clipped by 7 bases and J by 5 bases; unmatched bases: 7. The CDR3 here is CASTAGTEYGYTF. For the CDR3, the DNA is TGTGCCAGCACCGCCGGGACAGAGTATGGCTACACCTTC.

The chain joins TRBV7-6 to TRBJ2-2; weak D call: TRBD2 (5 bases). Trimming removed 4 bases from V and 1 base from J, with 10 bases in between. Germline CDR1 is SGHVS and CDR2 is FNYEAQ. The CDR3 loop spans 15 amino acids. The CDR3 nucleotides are TGTGCCAGCAGCTCCAGCGGAAAGAACACCGGGGAGCTGTTTTTT. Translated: CASSSSGKNTGELFF.

CDR3 DNA sequence: TGTGCCAGCAGCTCGGGACAGTCGGGCACAGATACGCAGTATTTT. The encoded protein is CASSSGQSGTDTQYF. The chain is built from TRBV7-6 and TRBJ2-3, with TRBD1 matching over 7 bases. This CDR3 has 15 amino acids. The V segment lost 4 bases and the J segment 1 base; nucleotides outside the gene matches: 5. The germline V gene has CDR1 SGHVS and CDR2 FNYEAQ.

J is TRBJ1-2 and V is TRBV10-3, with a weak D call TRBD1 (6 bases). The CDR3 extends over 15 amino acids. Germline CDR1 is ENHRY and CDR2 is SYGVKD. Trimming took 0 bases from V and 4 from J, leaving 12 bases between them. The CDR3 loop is CAISESRGFSYGYTF. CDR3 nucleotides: TGTGCCATCAGTGAGTCTAGGGGGTTCAGCTATGGCTACACCTTC.

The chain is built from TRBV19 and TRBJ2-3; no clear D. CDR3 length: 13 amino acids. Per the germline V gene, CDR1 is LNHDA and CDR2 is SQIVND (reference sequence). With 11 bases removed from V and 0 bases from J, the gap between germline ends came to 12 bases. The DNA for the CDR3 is TGTGCCGCCCGAGGCGTTAGCACAGATACGCAGTATTTT. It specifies CAARGVSTDTQYF. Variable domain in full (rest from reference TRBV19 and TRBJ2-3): DGGITQSPKYLFRKEGQNVTLSCEQNLNHDAMYWYRQDPGQGLRLIYYSQIVNDFQKGDIAEGYSVSREKKESFPLTVTSAQKNPTAFYLCAARGVSTDTQYFGPGTRLTVL.

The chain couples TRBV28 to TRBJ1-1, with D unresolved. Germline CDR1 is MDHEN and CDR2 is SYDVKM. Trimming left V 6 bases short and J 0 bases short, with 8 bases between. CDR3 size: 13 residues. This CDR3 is CASSTSLNTEAFF. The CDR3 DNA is TGTGCCAGCAGCACAAGTCTGAACACTGAAGCTTTCTTT.

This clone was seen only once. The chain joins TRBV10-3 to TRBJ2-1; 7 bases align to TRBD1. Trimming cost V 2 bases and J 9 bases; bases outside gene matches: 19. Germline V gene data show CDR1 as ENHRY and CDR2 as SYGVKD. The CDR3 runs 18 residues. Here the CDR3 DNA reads TGTGCCATCAGTGAGCCCCTGCACAGGACAGGCCCTAACGCTGAGCAGTTCTTC. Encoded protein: CAISEPLHRTGPNAEQFF.

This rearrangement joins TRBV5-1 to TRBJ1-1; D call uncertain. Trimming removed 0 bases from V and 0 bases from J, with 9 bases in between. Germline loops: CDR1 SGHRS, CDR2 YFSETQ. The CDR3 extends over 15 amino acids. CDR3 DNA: TGCGCCAGCAGCTTGGGGGAGAGAATGAACACTGAAGCTTTCTTT. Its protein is CASSLGERMNTEAFF.

CDR3 DNA sequence: TGTGCCAGCAGGGACTGGGACAACAATCAGCCCCAGCATTTT. It codes for CASRDWDNNQPQHF. J is TRBJ1-5 and V is TRBV2, with D perhaps matching TRBD1 (6 bases). CDR1 SNHLY and CDR2 FYNNEI come from the germline V gene. The ends were cut back, 6 bases at V and 3 bases at J, with 12 bases in the middle. This CDR3 is 14 amino acids long. The whole variable domain, filled in from reference TRBV2 and TRBJ1-5, reads EPEVTQTPSHQVTQMGQEVILRCVPISNHLYFYWYRQILGQKVEFLVSFYNNEISEKSEIFDDQFSVERPDGSNFTLKIRSTKLEDSAMYFCASRDWDNNQPQHFGDGTRLSIL.

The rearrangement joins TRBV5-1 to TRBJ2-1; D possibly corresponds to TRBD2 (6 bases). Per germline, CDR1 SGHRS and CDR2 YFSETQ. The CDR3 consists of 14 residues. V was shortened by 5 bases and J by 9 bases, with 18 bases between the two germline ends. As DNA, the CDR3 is TGCGCCAGCAGGCCGGGGGAGGTCTCCGGTGAGCAGTTCTTC. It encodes CASRPGEVSGEQFF.

In nucleotides, the CDR3 is TGTGCCAGCAGCGTAGCTGGGGGGACAGGGGGCAGGAGCTCCTACGAGCAGTACTTC. Its protein product is CASSVAGGTGGRSSYEQYF. The chain recombines TRBV9 with TRBJ2-7; 12 bases fit TRBD1. Germline assignment: CDR1 SGDLS and CDR2 YYNGEE. The V gene end was trimmed by 0 bases and the J gene end by 0 bases; junction bases not matched to a gene: 10. The CDR3 has 19 amino acids.

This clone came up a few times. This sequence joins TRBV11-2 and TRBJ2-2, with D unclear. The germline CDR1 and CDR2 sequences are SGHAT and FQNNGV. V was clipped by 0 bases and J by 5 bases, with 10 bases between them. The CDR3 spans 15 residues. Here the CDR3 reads CASSLDLALTGELFF. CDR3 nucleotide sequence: TGTGCCAGCAGCTTAGATCTCGCGCTGACCGGGGAGCTGTTTTTT.

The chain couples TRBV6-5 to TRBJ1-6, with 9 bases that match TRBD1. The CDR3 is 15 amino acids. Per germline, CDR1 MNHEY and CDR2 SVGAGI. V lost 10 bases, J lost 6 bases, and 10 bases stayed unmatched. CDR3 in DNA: TGTGCCACCGAGGCCGCGGGACAGGGTAATTCACCCCTCCACTTT. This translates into CATEAAGQGNSPLHF.

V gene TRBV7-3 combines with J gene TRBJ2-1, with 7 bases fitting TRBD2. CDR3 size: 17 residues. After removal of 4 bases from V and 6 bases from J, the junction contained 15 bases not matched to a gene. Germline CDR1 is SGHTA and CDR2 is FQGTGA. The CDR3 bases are TGTGCCAGCAGCTCAAACTCCTGGACCCGCGGGGGCAATGAGCAGTTCTTC. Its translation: CASSSNSWTRGGNEQFF. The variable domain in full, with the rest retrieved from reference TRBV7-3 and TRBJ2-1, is GAGVSQTPSNKVTEKGKYVELRCDPISGHTALYWYRQSLGQGPEFLIYFQGTGAADDSGLPNDRFFAVRPEGSVSTLKIQRTERGDSAVYLCASSSNSWTRGGNEQFFGPGTRLTVL.

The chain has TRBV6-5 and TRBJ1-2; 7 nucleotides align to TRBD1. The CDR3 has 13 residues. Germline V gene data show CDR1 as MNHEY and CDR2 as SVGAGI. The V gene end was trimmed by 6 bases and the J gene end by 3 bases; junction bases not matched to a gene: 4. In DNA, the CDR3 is TGTGCCAGCAGCGCGGACAGGTACTATGGCTACACCTTC. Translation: CASSADRYYGYTF.